A single count supports the clone carrying this T cell receptor (beta chain). Its antigen is unidentified. Generated by immunoSEQ multiplex PCR, the TCRdb table keeps only in-frame clones and is missing some. The sample consists of around 26,000 clones, roughly 94% of them appearing once. Trimming removed 3 bases at V and 5 bases at J, with 26 bases between. The CDR3 spans 18 residues. Germline loops: CDR1 SGDLS, CDR2 YYNGEE. These data come from a study of graft-versus-host responses after intestinal transplantation. Study in general: Each recipient received anti-thymocyte globulin induction, then tacrolimus and steroids for around three years. Whole-study findings and limits: Graft-donor T cell macrochimerism coincided with high graft-versus-host to host-versus-graft clonal ratios in allografts. The marrow of recipients harbored GvH clones, and ileum or blood showed some of them first.

The TCR originated in a human patient who received an intestinal transplant, so some T cells may come from the graft donor. The sample here was PBMCs, taken 156 days after intestinal transplant. The V gene is TRBV9, the J gene TRBJ1-2, with TRBD1 as a possible D gene (5 bases). CDR3: CASSGWGARDWPRYGYTF. The CDR3 coding sequence is TGTGCCAGCAGCGGTTGGGGAGCTAGGGACTGGCCCAGGTATGGCTACACCTTC.